What follows are 8 T cell receptor beta chains derived from one specimen sequenced in a study of cytomegalovirus exposure and HLA in healthy donors. The primer mix had 60 Vbeta and 13 Jbeta primers. Libraries were prepared by immunoSEQ multiplex PCR; TCRdb keeps only in-frame clonotypes and omits some of them. This table has approximately 93,000 clones, roughly three quarters appearing once. The specimen was PBMCs. The receptors shown here come from a male donor in good health and CMV-seropositive.

The J gene is TRBJ2-7, the V gene TRBV14; D gene ambiguous. Trimming removed 1 base at V and 11 bases at J, with 9 bases between. Germline CDR1 reads SGHDN; CDR2 reads FVKESK. CDR3 length: 11 residues. The CDR3 here is CASSQVGPKYF. In DNA, the CDR3 is TGTGCCAGCAGCCAAGTTGGCCCCAAGTACTTC.

This chain links TRBV5-5 with TRBJ2-6; D perhaps matches TRBD1 (6 bases). The CDR3 is 16 residues long. Trimming left V 4 bases short and J 0 bases short, with 11 bases between. In germline, CDR1 is SGHKS, CDR2 YYEKEE (reference sequence). The CDR3 loop reads CASSMTGDSGANVLTF. The DNA of the CDR3 is TGTGCCAGCAGCATGACAGGCGACTCTGGGGCCAACGTCCTGACTTTC.

The chain uses TRBV4-1 and TRBJ2-1, with 7 bases fitting TRBD2. V shed 4 bases and J 5 bases; nucleotides not matched to a gene: 11. Germline V gives CDR1 MGHRA, CDR2 YSYEKL. CDR3 length equals 16 residues. The CDR3 region is CASSPRDYPTNNEQFF. The CDR3 DNA is TGCGCCAGCAGCCCGAGGGACTACCCTACTAACAATGAGCAGTTCTTC.

There are a few counts of this clone. This chain joins TRBV29-1 and TRBJ1-1; no clear D. The CDR3 runs to 10 residues. The V end lost 5 bases, the J end lost 5 bases, and 6 bases lay between the germline ends. The germline gives CDR1 SQVTM, CDR2 ANQGSEA. This CDR3 reads CSVHGTEAFF. The CDR3 nucleotides are TGCAGCGTTCACGGGACTGAAGCTTTCTTT.

The chain joins TRBV7-9 to TRBJ1-1; 9 positions agree with TRBD1. Germline CDR1 is SEHNR and CDR2 is FQNEAQ (reference sequence). After removal of 5 bases from V and 4 bases from J, the junction contained 17 bases not matched to a gene. The CDR3 covers 18 residues. CDR3 nucleotide sequence: TGTGCCAGCAGCACGCTGGCGGGACAGGGAACGGCGGGCACTGAAGCTTTCTTT. As protein: CASSTLAGQGTAGTEAFF.

This chain joins TRBV27 and TRBJ1-2; D unclear. This CDR3 has 14 residues. Germline V CDR1 and CDR2: MNHEY, SMNVEV (reference sequence). V was cut by 6 bases and J by 5 bases, with 16 bases left in between. The CDR3 sequence: CASSPFNYGYGYTF. The CDR3 bases are TGTGCCAGCAGCCCCTTTAATTACGGGTATGGCTACACCTTC.

The rearrangement joins TRBV6-6 to TRBJ2-1; no definite D call. The CDR3 loop spans 11 amino acids. Germline V lookup: CDR1 MNHNY, CDR2 SVGAGI (reference sequence). Deletions cut 6 bases from V and 8 bases from J, with 8 bases between. The CDR3 coding sequence is TGTGCCAGCAGCTTACTGGATGAGCAGTTCTTC. Encoded protein: CASSLLDEQFF.

The CDR3 sequence: CASSLEGQGSADTQYF. The CDR3 nucleotides are TGCGCCAGCAGCTTGGAAGGACAGGGGTCGGCAGATACGCAGTATTTT. This chain connects TRBV5-1 to TRBJ2-3; 9 bases are a match to TRBD1. Germline lookup yields CDR1 SGHRS and CDR2 YFSETQ. Trimming took 0 bases from V and 4 from J; bases not matched to a gene: 6. The CDR3 totals 16 residues.